This TCR beta chain was observed in a study of early T cells in non-severe SARS-CoV-2 infection (dated by TCRdb to the early 2020s). For the wider study: Because TCR sequencing relied on bulk RNA taken from unsorted whole blood, pairing of alpha and beta chains was not possible. The study at large found these results: VDJdb matching was skewed toward anti-spike CD8 responses and likely underestimated virus-specific expansions, missing private and CD4 specificities.

The method was 5' RACE. Sequencing relied on a NextSeq 500. In the TCR library protocol, unique molecular identifiers were attached to individual cDNA molecules to correct for PCR bias and sequencing error. TCR alpha and beta chains were both sequenced, and the abundances of alpha and beta sequences in each sample were closely correlated with each other. In the source study's methods: Decombinator V4 was used to annotate the V gene, J gene and CDR3 of the TCR sequences. TCRs were defined as expanded if a significant change between any two time points was detected under a Poisson model with p below 0.0001. TCR abundances were normalised to the total number of TCRs sequenced per sample and expressed as counts per million. MAIT TCRs were defined by TRAV1-2 paired with TRAJ12, TRAJ20 or TRAJ33, and iNKT TCRs by TRAV10 paired with TRAJ18. VDJdb, accessed 1 November 2021, was searched for CMV, EBV and SARS-CoV-2 annotated TCRs, with TCRs annotated for multiple antigens excluded. TCRdb trimmed the raw reads at Q25, called clones with MiXCR and kept productive beta chains. Rows matching on CDR3 protein sequence are summarized as one entry with the most common DNA and genes. The V and J calls shown here were made by TCRdb, not taken from the authors' results. This sample holds nearly 45,000 distinct CDR3 sequences; roughly 11% were observed only once. About 9.6% of the sample is in the top ten clones.

Counted from cysteine to phenylalanine, this CDR3 has 14 amino acids. Of the read, only the CDR3 DNA is kept; its 42 bases are in frame from base 1. The junction shows trimming of 6 bases on V and 6 bases on J, and the gene matches do not reach 7 bases of it. Set within a cohort of healthcare workers in London, UK, this nested case-control study involved weekly PCR testing of nasopharyngeal swabs along with blood sampling. Healthcare workers were recruited between 23 and 31 March 2020, during the week of the UK lockdown, and were followed weekly for up to roughly 15 weeks. This clonotype was picked up many times. There is no known antigen for this receptor. One base away there is no much larger clone; base qualities are not given.

The sample comprised whole blood. The TCR sequence derives from an adult who was a healthcare worker with PCR-confirmed SARS-CoV-2 infection or an uninfected control (not recorded which). In this chain, TRBV12-3 or TRBV12-4 is recombined with TRBJ2-4, and TRBD2 aligns with 8 junction nucleotides. Read as DNA, the sequence is TGTGCCAGCAGCCCACCGGGGGGGGGAAACATTCAGTACTTC. Its protein reads: CASSPPGGGNIQYF.